Listed here are 10 T cell receptor beta chains from one sample, sequenced in a study of T cell changes during pregnancy in multiple sclerosis. The protocol was immunoSEQ multiplex PCR, while the TCRdb copy is restricted to in-frame clones and leaves out a portion. The repertoire has 88,000 or so clones, about 91% of them found once; the top ten carry about 2.5%. Sequences were derived from peripheral blood, sampled before pregnancy. These receptors came from a female donor with multiple sclerosis, enrolled in a pregnancy study.

This clone was found once. V and J are TRBV7-2 and TRBJ1-3, with D uncertain. Germline V gene sequence: CDR1 SGHTA, CDR2 FQGNSA. The CDR3 extends over 14 amino acids. The V end was cut by 5 bases, the J end by 0 bases, with 8 bases between. The DNA of the CDR3 is TGTGCCAGCAGCCCCCCCAGCTCTGGAAACACCATATATTTT. Translation: CASSPPSSGNTIYF.

The chain uses TRBV4-2 and TRBJ2-1; TRBD2 matches 13 bases. Germline V gene sequence: CDR1 LGHNA, CDR2 YNFKEQ. After removal of 3 bases from V and 5 bases from J, the junction contained 13 bases not matched to a gene. This CDR3 comprises 19 residues. This chain's CDR3 is CASSHGLMPGLAGNNEQFF. DNA of the CDR3: TGTGCCAGCAGCCATGGGCTAATGCCGGGACTAGCGGGAAACAATGAGCAGTTCTTC.

The chain uses TRBV19 and TRBJ2-1; 14 nucleotides match TRBD2. V lost 4 bases, J lost 6 bases, and 5 bases stayed unmatched. Germline assignment: CDR1 LNHDA and CDR2 SQIVND (reference sequence). The CDR3 is 16 amino acids. Here the CDR3 reads CASSKGTSGRGNEQFF. DNA of the CDR3: TGTGCCAGTAGTAAAGGGACTAGCGGGAGAGGCAATGAGCAGTTCTTC.

In this sample, this clone turned up a few times. This chain joins TRBV28 and TRBJ1-1; D not resolved. The CDR3 is made up of 15 amino acids. The germline V gene encodes CDR1 MDHEN and CDR2 SYDVKM. With 5 bases removed from V and 1 base from J, the gap between germline ends came to 14 bases. CDR3 amino acids: CASSTPRRQNTEAFF. CDR3 in DNA: TGTGCCAGCAGTACCCCGCGGAGGCAGAACACTGAAGCTTTCTTT. Full variable domain (missing parts from reference TRBV28 and TRBJ1-1): DVKVTQSSRYLVKRTGEKVFLECVQDMDHENMFWYRQDPGLGLRLIYFSYDVKMKEKGDIPEGYSVSREKKERFSLILESASTNQTSMYLCASSTPRRQNTEAFFGQGTRLTVV.

This clone is a singleton in its sample. The chain has TRBV2 and TRBJ2-3, with TRBD1 matching over 10 bases. The length of the CDR3 is 15 residues. V trimming: 9 bases; J trimming: 1 base; junction bases outside the gene matches: 7. The V gene's germline CDR1 is SNHLY and CDR2 FYNNEI. The CDR3 DNA reads TGTGCCAGTAAGGCGGGGACAGGGGGCACAGATACGCAGTATTTT. Protein: CASKAGTGGTDTQYF.

Concerning this clone itself: One end of the junction does not line up with germline, which may come from a read error. This sequence joins TRBV28 and TRBJ1-2, with TRBD1 matching over 10 bases. The germline V gene encodes CDR1 MDHEN and CDR2 SYDVKM. The CDR3 runs to 12 residues. CDR3 in amino acids: CASSSPGDRGPF. CDR3 bases: TGTGCCAGCAGTTCACCAGGGGACAGGGGCCCCTTC.

This sequence joins TRBV19 and TRBJ1-2; D is perhaps TRBD1 (5 bases). This CDR3 is built from 13 residues. V shed 3 bases and J shed 3 bases, with 8 bases lying between them. Per the germline V gene, CDR1 is LNHDA and CDR2 is SQIVND (reference sequence). CDR3 sequence reads: CASSISGYYGYTF. Written as DNA, the CDR3 is TGTGCCAGTAGTATTTCAGGGTACTATGGCTACACCTTC.

The chain joins TRBV7-2 to TRBJ2-5, with TRBD2 identical over 14 bases. Germline CDR1 and CDR2: SGHTA and FQGNSA. The length of the CDR3 is 16 residues. The V segment lost 2 bases and the J segment 5 bases; nucleotides outside the gene matches: 4. The CDR3 nucleotides are TGTGCCAGCAGCTTATTGGGACTAGCGGGAGCGGAGACCCAGTACTTC. Its translation is CASSLLGLAGAETQYF.

This clone was found a few times. The chain recombines TRBV7-2 with TRBJ2-7; TRBD2 matches at 7 bases. The CDR3 loop spans 15 amino acids. The V segment lost 4 bases and the J segment 0 bases; nucleotides outside the gene matches: 6. In germline, CDR1 is SGHTA, CDR2 FQGNSA. CDR3 sequence reads: CASSWAAGSSYEQYF. CDR3 coding DNA: TGTGCCAGCAGCTGGGCAGCGGGGAGCTCCTACGAGCAGTACTTC.

This chain links TRBV7-9 with TRBJ2-3, with D possibly being TRBD2 (6 bases). CDR3 length: 15 amino acids. Germline assignment: CDR1 SEHNR and CDR2 FQNEAQ (reference sequence). Deletions cut 1 base from V and 6 bases from J, with 14 bases between. CDR3 DNA sequence: TGTGCCAGCAGCTTAGGTCCCGGGACTGTGGATACGCAGTATTTT. Amino acids: CASSLGPGTVDTQYF.